The 21 T cell receptor beta chains below all came from one sample that was sequenced in a study of blood T cell repertoires in COVID-19. Produced via immunoSEQ multiplex PCR; TCRdb's table is partial and in-frame only. The sample has approximately 100,000 clones, more than 75% seen once. The sample consisted of peripheral blood. The origin of the receptors is a woman in her 70s with acute or convalescent COVID-19.

The chain couples TRBV28 to TRBJ1-5, with TRBD1 identical over 9 bases. Per the germline V gene, CDR1 is MDHEN and CDR2 is SYDVKM. V was pared by 5 bases and J by 7 bases, with 9 bases of the junction left unmatched. The CDR3 runs to 15 residues. CDR3 residues: CASSPAGQGSQPQHF. The CDR3 nucleotides are TGTGCCAGCAGTCCGGCGGGACAGGGAAGCCAGCCCCAGCATTTT. Using reference TRBV28 and TRBJ1-5 for the parts outside the CDR3, the full variable domain is DVKVTQSSRYLVKRTGEKVFLECVQDMDHENMFWYRQDPGLGLRLIYFSYDVKMKEKGDIPEGYSVSREKKERFSLILESASTNQTSMYLCASSPAGQGSQPQHFGDGTRLSIL.

The rearrangement uses TRBV4-1 and TRBJ2-3; D possibly corresponds to TRBD1 (6 bases). Deletions cut 2 bases from V and 2 bases from J, with 17 bases between. The CDR3 is made up of 17 amino acids. The germline gives CDR1 MGHRA, CDR2 YSYEKL. The CDR3 loop is CASSQRIRDTYTDTQYF. CDR3 coding DNA: TGCGCCAGCAGCCAACGAATCCGGGACACCTACACAGATACGCAGTATTTT.

V gene TRBV30 combines with J gene TRBJ1-1, with 10 bases matching TRBD1. Germline CDR1 GTSNPN, CDR2 SVGIG (reference sequence). The CDR3 loop spans 14 amino acids. V dropped 3 bases and J dropped 3; count of bases not matched to a gene: 4. CDR3 nucleotide sequence: TGTGCCTGGAGGGGACAGGGGCCGCACACTGAAGCTTTCTTT. It codes for CAWRGQGPHTEAFF.

The chain uses TRBV7-8 and TRBJ1-1; D remains unclear. The ends were cut back, 4 bases at V and 1 base at J, with 13 bases in the middle. CDR1 and CDR2 from the germline V gene are SGHVS and FQNEAQ. This CDR3 is built from 15 residues. The CDR3 spells CASSSLPAGNTEAFF. CDR3 bases: TGTGCCAGCAGCTCCCTCCCGGCGGGGAACACTGAAGCTTTCTTT.

The V gene is TRBV19, the J gene TRBJ1-2, with 7 bases aligning to TRBD1. V was clipped by 3 bases and J by 4 bases; unmatched bases: 5. Germline CDR1 reads LNHDA; CDR2 reads SQIVND (reference sequence). The CDR3 consists of 14 residues. CDR3 in amino acids: CASSMTQGSYGYTF. The CDR3 bases are TGTGCCAGTAGTATGACACAGGGGAGCTATGGCTACACCTTC. The variable domain in full, completed from reference TRBV19 and TRBJ1-2, reads DGGITQSPKYLFRKEGQNVTLSCEQNLNHDAMYWYRQDPGQGLRLIYYSQIVNDFQKGDIAEGYSVSREKKESFPLTVTSAQKNPTAFYLCASSMTQGSYGYTFGSGTRLTVV.

In nucleotides, the CDR3 is TGCGCCAGCAGCTTGGCTCCGGGACAGGGAACCCCTAGCACAGATACGCAGTATTTT. Its protein product is CASSLAPGQGTPSTDTQYF. The rearrangement joins TRBV5-1 to TRBJ2-3; TRBD1 matches 9 bases. The V gene's germline CDR1 is SGHRS and CDR2 YFSETQ. This CDR3 has 19 residues. V lost 0 bases, J lost 0 bases, and 11 bases stayed unmatched.

This clone appeared once. The chain employs TRBV9 and TRBJ2-1; 11 bases match TRBD2. V shed 0 bases and J 3 bases; nucleotides not matched to a gene: 5. CDR3 length equals 17 residues. Germline lookup yields CDR1 SGDLS and CDR2 YYNGEE. CDR3 nucleotide sequence: TGTGCCAGCAGCGTAGCTCCAGGGACTAGCGGCTACAATGAGCAGTTCTTC. Translated, it gives CASSVAPGTSGYNEQFF.

The chain joins TRBV6-2 or TRBV6-3 to TRBJ1-6, with 10 bases aligning to TRBD1. Losses at the gene ends were 5 bases for V and 9 bases for J; bases not matched to a gene: 4. This CDR3 has 14 amino acids. In germline, CDR1 is MNHEY, CDR2 SVGEGT. The CDR3 nucleotides are TGTGCCAGCAGTACAGGGACAGGGGTTTCACCCCTCCACTTT. Its translation is CASSTGTGVSPLHF.

The chain links TRBV5-1 to TRBJ2-1, with a tentative D call TRBD2 (6 bases). Trimming took 5 bases from V and 3 from J, leaving 18 bases between them. Germline CDR1 and CDR2: SGHRS and YFSETQ. CDR3 length: 16 amino acids. The CDR3 sequence: CASRLIIADLYNEQFF. CDR3 sequence (DNA): TGCGCCAGCAGGTTGATTATAGCGGACCTCTACAATGAGCAGTTCTTC.

The chain combines TRBV5-4 with TRBJ2-3, with TRBD2 matching 9 bases. Germline V gene lookup returns CDR1 SGHNT and CDR2 YYREEE (reference sequence). V shed 4 bases and J 4 bases; nucleotides not matched to a gene: 19. The CDR3 totals 19 residues. The CDR3 loop is CASSPWGTGGRAFADTQYF. DNA for the CDR3: TGTGCCAGCAGCCCATGGGGGACGGGCGGGAGGGCCTTCGCAGATACGCAGTATTTT.

The chain couples TRBV28 to TRBJ2-5, with D possibly matching TRBD2 (6 bases). The CDR3 contains 17 residues. Deletions cut 4 bases from V and 5 bases from J, with 23 bases between. The germline V gene encodes CDR1 MDHEN and CDR2 SYDVKM. CDR3 sequence: CASSSGVGVASEETQYF. In DNA form, the CDR3 reads TGTGCCAGCAGTTCTGGGGTAGGGGTTGCTAGCGAGGAGACCCAGTACTTC. The full variable domain, in which reference TRBV28 and TRBJ2-5 provide the parts outside the CDR3, is DVKVTQSSRYLVKRTGEKVFLECVQDMDHENMFWYRQDPGLGLRLIYFSYDVKMKEKGDIPEGYSVSREKKERFSLILESASTNQTSMYLCASSSGVGVASEETQYFGPGTRLLVL.

The chain joins TRBV5-5 to TRBJ2-1; 7 positions match TRBD1. CDR1 is SGHKS and CDR2 is YYEKEE in the germline V gene (reference sequence). J was trimmed by 7 bases and V by 5 bases; bases with no gene match: 12. The CDR3 is 15 residues long. The CDR3 DNA reads as TGTGCCAGCAGTCTACCTCCGGGACAGAAAAATGAGCAGTTCTTC. It codes for CASSLPPGQKNEQFF.

The chain joins TRBV6-5 to TRBJ1-6; 7 nucleotides agree with TRBD1. This CDR3 has 15 residues. V dropped 5 bases and J dropped 5; count of bases not matched to a gene: 6. Germline CDR1 MNHEY, CDR2 SVGAGI. The CDR3 loop reads CASSRQGVDNSPLHF. CDR3 DNA sequence: TGTGCCAGCAGTAGACAGGGTGTGGATAATTCACCCCTCCACTTT.

This clone was recorded only once. The chain joins TRBV6-6 to TRBJ2-2; TRBD1 matches 8 bases. V shed 7 bases, J shed 1 base, and the junction held 8 bases outside the gene matches. The CDR3 is made up of 16 amino acids. Germline CDR1 MNHNY, CDR2 SVGAGI (reference sequence). CDR3 DNA sequence: TGTGCCAGCAAGGGTCAGGGGGCGCAGAACACCGGGGAGCTGTTTTTT. Its translation is CASKGQGAQNTGELFF.

The rearrangement uses TRBV28 and TRBJ1-2; 7 nucleotides align to TRBD1. V lost 7 bases, J lost 1 base, and 9 bases stayed unmatched. Looked up from germline, CDR1 is MDHEN and CDR2 is SYDVKM. This CDR3 contains 15 residues. CDR3 sequence (DNA): TGTGCCAGCACTGAGGGGGCGCGAGGTAACTATGGCTACACCTTC. Its translation: CASTEGARGNYGYTF.

The chain combines TRBV27 with TRBJ1-3; TRBD1 aligns across 8 bases. CDR3 length: 17 residues. Germline CDR1 is MNHEY and CDR2 is SMNVEV (reference sequence). The ends lost 6 bases at V and 0 bases at J; junction bases unmatched: 10. The CDR3 bases are TGTGCCAGCAGCTCCGGGACAGGCCGCCTCTCTGGAAACACCATATATTTT. Translating gives CASSSGTGRLSGNTIYF.

V gene TRBV6-5 combines with J gene TRBJ2-3, with 12 bases fitting TRBD2. This CDR3 has 15 amino acids. V lost 8 bases to trimming and J lost 6 bases; unmatched junction nucleotides: 9. The germline gives CDR1 MNHEY, CDR2 SVGAGI. This CDR3 is CASGLAGSSGDTQYF. CDR3 DNA: TGTGCCAGCGGACTAGCGGGATCATCAGGGGATACGCAGTATTTT.

This clone was detected a few times. The V call is TRBV11-3, the J call TRBJ2-7; TRBD2 aligns across 11 bases. This CDR3 contains 14 residues. Trimming removed 4 bases from V and 7 bases from J; junction bases left unmatched: 6. Germline lookup yields CDR1 SGHNT and CDR2 YENEEA. CDR3 protein: CASSSGLAEGEQYV. The CDR3 DNA sequence: TGTGCCAGCAGCTCGGGACTAGCGGAGGGGGAGCAGTACGTC.

The V and J genes are TRBV13 and TRBJ2-5, with D possibly TRBD1 on 5 matching bases. CDR1 is PRHDT, CDR2 FYEKMQ, per germline (reference sequence). This CDR3 comprises 16 residues. V was cut by 2 bases and J by 1 base, with 14 bases left in between. CDR3 nucleotides: TGTGCCAGCAGCTTACGGAGACAGATAGGCCAAGAGACCCAGTACTTC. Translated: CASSLRRQIGQETQYF. The whole variable domain, filled in from reference TRBV13 and TRBJ2-5, reads AAGVIQSPRHLIKEKRETATLKCYPIPRHDTVYWYQQGPGQDPQFLISFYEKMQSDKGSIPDRFSAQQFSDYHSELNMSSLELGDSALYFCASSLRRQIGQETQYFGPGTRLLVL.

The chain is built from TRBV6-5 and TRBJ1-3, with 7 positions matching TRBD1. V was pared by 9 bases and J by 0 bases, with 2 bases of the junction left unmatched. The CDR3 totals 13 residues. Germline CDR1 and CDR2: MNHEY and SVGAGI. The CDR3 bases are TGTGCCAGTGGGACAGTCTCTGGAAACACCATATATTTT. Encoded protein: CASGTVSGNTIYF.

The sample holds a few counts of this clone. J is TRBJ2-2 and V is TRBV7-8; 9 nucleotides match TRBD1. The CDR3 runs to 19 residues. J gave up 2 bases and V 1 base, and 11 bases lay outside the gene matches. In germline, CDR1 is SGHVS, CDR2 FQNEAQ. As DNA, the CDR3 is TGTGCCAGCAGCTTAGTGCGATTCGGACAGGGGCCTAACACCGGGGAGCTGTTTTTT. This sequence encodes CASSLVRFGQGPNTGELFF. The full variable domain, completed using reference TRBV7-8 and TRBJ2-2, is GAGVSQSPRYKVAKRGQDVALRCDPISGHVSLFWYQQALGQGPEFLTYFQNEAQLDKSGLPSDRFFAERPEGSVSTLKIQRTQQEDSAVYLCASSLVRFGQGPNTGELFFGEGSRLTVL.